This is a list of T cell receptor beta chains from one sample in a study of T-cell reconstitution after alpha-beta-depleted transplantation in children. TCRdb re-called the PCR reads through MiXCR, storing one row per CDR3 protein. Among 700,000 or so distinct CDR3 sequences listed, around 13% were seen once. Sequenced material: PBMCs, taken before TCRalphabeta/CD19-depleted stem cell transplant. The source is a girl aged 2-10 years with congenital amegakaryocytic thrombocytopenia, due to receive a stem cell transplant. Each CDR3 is given with its conserved first and last residue. A D gene is named only where the DNA matches it firmly. Part of the rows lack a size; the others show once, few, many or a class for expanded clones.

V	size	J	D	CDR3	DNA
TRBV14	-	TRBJ2-7	-	CASSQGGGSRSYEQYF	TGTGCCAGCAGCCAGGGGGGTGGGAGTCGATCCTACGAGCAGTACTTC
TRBV12-3/TRBV12-4	many	TRBJ1-4	-	CASSLQINEKLFF	TGTGCCAGCAGTTTGCAGATTAATGAAAAACTGTTTTTT
TRBV5-1	few	TRBJ2-3	-	CASSVTTSAAPTDTQYF	TGCGCCAGCAGCGTGACTACTAGTGCGGCCCCCACAGATACGCAGTATTTT
TRBV5-1	many	TRBJ1-2	TRBD1	CASSTGTGRLGYTF	TGCGCCAGCAGCACCGGGACAGGGAGACTAGGCTACACCTTC
TRBV6-1	many	TRBJ2-1	TRBD2	CASSELGLAGVIYNEQFF	TGTGCCAGCAGTGAATTGGGACTAGCGGGAGTTATATACAATGAGCAGTTCTTC
TRBV6-5	-	TRBJ2-7	TRBD1	CASSTPGQGSYEQYF	TGTGCCAGCAGTACTCCGGGACAGGGAAGTTACGAGCAGTACTTC
TRBV28	few	TRBJ2-6	TRBD2	CASSFGGSSGANVLTF	TGTGCCAGCAGTTTCGGCGGGAGCTCTGGGGCCAACGTCCTGACTTTC
TRBV20-1	-	TRBJ2-7	TRBD2	CSASLASGYEQYF	TGCAGTGCTAGTTTGGCTAGCGGGTACGAGCAGTACTTC
TRBV7-2	-	TRBJ1-5	-	CASSFSQGWNQPQHF	TGTGCCAGCAGCTTTTCCCAGGGGTGGAATCAGCCCCAGCATTTT
TRBV20-1	few	TRBJ2-7	TRBD2	CSAMVSSGSRYEQYF	TGCAGTGCTATGGTGTCTAGCGGGAGCCGCTACGAGCAGTACTTC
TRBV7-8	many	TRBJ2-5	-	CASSFTTQETQYF	TGTGCCAGCAGCTTTACTACTCAAGAGACCCAGTACTTC
TRBV25-1	-	TRBJ2-4	-	CASSEAGGLAKNIQYF	TGTGCCAGCAGTGAAGCTGGGGGACTAGCCAAAAACATTCAGTACTTC
TRBV10-3	many	TRBJ2-1	TRBD2	CAISESSGSLEQFF	TGTGCCATCAGTGAGTCGAGCGGGAGTCTTGAGCAGTTCTTC
TRBV12-3/TRBV12-4	many	TRBJ2-7	TRBD2	CASRSSGRGYEQYF	TGTGCCAGCAGATCTAGCGGGAGGGGGTACGAGCAGTACTTC
TRBV12-3/TRBV12-4	-	TRBJ2-7	-	CASSPGFLTSHEQYF	TGTGCCAGCAGTCCTGGGTTCCTCACCTCCCACGAGCAGTACTTC
TRBV24-1	few	TRBJ2-1	TRBD1	CATSDLSTGTVNEQFF	TGTGCCACCAGTGATTTGTCGACCGGGACAGTAAATGAGCAGTTCTTC
TRBV29-1	few	TRBJ1-4	-	CSVEDRRGGLGKLFF	TGCAGCGTTGAAGACAGGAGAGGGGGTCTGGGAAAACTGTTTTTT
TRBV27	-	TRBJ2-4	-	CASSPLSGRFLAKNIQYF	TGTGCCAGCAGTCCCCTCAGCGGGCGGTTCCTAGCCAAAAACATTCAGTACTTC
TRBV7-8	many	TRBJ2-2	-	CASSLASWELFF	TGTGCCAGCAGCTTGGCCAGCTGGGAGCTGTTTTTT
TRBV7-9	many	TRBJ2-7	TRBD2	CASSPRTSGYEQYF	TGTGCCAGCAGTCCTCGGACTAGCGGCTACGAGCAGTACTTC
TRBV20-1	many	TRBJ2-1	-	CSARDAKSSYNEQFF	TGCAGTGCTAGAGACGCAAAAAGCTCCTACAATGAGCAGTTCTTC
TRBV20-1	-	TRBJ2-7	TRBD1	CSARASTDRAYEQYF	TGCAGTGCTAGAGCCTCTACCGACAGGGCCTACGAGCAGTACTTC
TRBV2	many	TRBJ2-1	-	CASLQQSVNEQFF	TGTGCCAGCCTACAGCAAAGTGTGAATGAGCAGTTCTTC
TRBV20-1	-	TRBJ2-7	-	CSARDGGFAYEQYF	TGCAGTGCTAGAGATGGGGGGTTCGCCTACGAGCAGTACTTC
TRBV20-1	many	TRBJ2-5	-	CSLGGEETQYF	TGCAGCCTTGGCGGGGAAGAGACCCAGTACTTC
TRBV12-3/TRBV12-4	many	TRBJ2-1	-	CASSLGWGYNEQFF	TGTGCCAGCAGTTTAGGATGGGGCTACAATGAGCAGTTCTTC
TRBV10-3	few	TRBJ2-1	TRBD2	CAISGTSGILQFF	TGTGCCATCTCGGGGACTAGCGGGATTTTGCAGTTCTTC
TRBV4-1	many	TRBJ2-7	TRBD1	CASSQVPGQGLWQYF	TGCGCCAGCAGCCAAGTACCGGGACAGGGTCTATGGCAGTACTTC
TRBV20-1	few	TRBJ2-7	-	CSARHTGTQVIAYEQYF	TGCAGTGCTAGACATACCGGGACACAAGTTATAGCCTACGAGCAGTACTTC
TRBV6-2/TRBV6-3	many	TRBJ2-5	-	CASSYSTGRTEETQYF	TGTGCCAGCAGTTACTCGACAGGCAGGACCGAAGAGACCCAGTACTTC
TRBV5-1	many	TRBJ2-1	TRBD1	CASSVDREWNEQFF	TGCGCCAGCAGCGTGGACAGGGAGTGGAATGAGCAGTTCTTC
TRBV20-1	many	TRBJ1-5	-	CSAIRVRGQPQHF	TGCAGTGCTATTCGGGTACGCGGGCAGCCCCAGCATTTT
TRBV29-1	-	TRBJ2-2	TRBD1	CSVGQGARELFF	TGCAGCGTTGGGCAGGGGGCTCGAGAGCTGTTTTTT
TRBV18	-	TRBJ1-1	-	CASSPRGTWGNTEAFF	TGTGCCAGCTCACCAAGGGGGACCTGGGGAAACACTGAAGCTTTCTTT
TRBV7-6	-	TRBJ2-7	-	CASTPEVGSSISYEQYF	TGTGCCAGCACCCCGGAGGTTGGGAGTTCGATTTCCTACGAGCAGTACTTC
TRBV29-1	-	TRBJ2-5	-	CSVGAAVSETQYF	TGCAGCGTTGGGGCGGCGGTCTCGGAGACCCAGTACTTC
TRBV20-1	many	TRBJ2-7	-	CSARGSYEQYF	TGCAGTGCTAGAGGCAGCTACGAGCAGTACTTC
TRBV2	few	TRBJ2-7	-	CASSSDGGRYF	TGTGCCAGCAGTTCGGACGGCGGACGGTACTTC
TRBV6-2/TRBV6-3	few	TRBJ2-1	-	CASSYARGRRDEQFF	TGTGCCAGCAGTTACGCCCGGGGGCGGCGCGATGAGCAGTTCTTC
TRBV20-1	once	TRBJ2-1	-	CSASSAGAYHEQFF	TGCAGTGCTAGCAGTGCGGGGGCCTACCATGAGCAGTTCTTC
TRBV27	many	TRBJ1-2	-	CASSFGMGYGYTF	TGTGCCAGCAGTTTCGGTATGGGCTATGGCTACACCTTC
TRBV4-1	few	TRBJ2-6	-	CASSQDVHGSAGANVLTF	TGCGCCAGCAGCCAAGATGTCCACGGATCCGCTGGGGCCAACGTCCTGACTTTC
TRBV5-1	many	TRBJ2-3	-	CASSLDRPPTDTQYF	TGCGCCAGCAGCTTGGACAGGCCTCCCACAGATACGCAGTATTTT
TRBV24-1	few	TRBJ2-2	-	CATSRSGTGELFF	TGTGCCACCAGTCGGTCAGGGACCGGGGAGCTGTTTTTT
TRBV7-2	-	TRBJ1-1	-	CATLPPTGVTEAFF	TGTGCCACCCTTCCTCCGACAGGAGTCACTGAAGCTTTCTTT
TRBV18	many	TRBJ2-2	TRBD1	CASSSDRGPNTGELFF	TGTGCCAGCTCATCTGACAGGGGCCCGAACACCGGGGAGCTGTTTTTT
TRBV7-7	-	TRBJ2-5	-	CASSPGQGGNGETQYF	TGTGCCAGCAGTCCGGGTCAAGGGGGAAACGGAGAGACCCAGTACTTC
TRBV7-8	-	TRBJ2-1	-	CASSLKRAGRGNEQFF	TGTGCCAGCAGCTTAAAACGAGCGGGTCGTGGGAATGAGCAGTTCTTC
TRBV20-1	many	TRBJ2-3	TRBD2	CSARLAGEDTQYF	TGCAGTGCTCGACTAGCGGGAGAAGATACGCAGTATTTT
TRBV30	few	TRBJ2-7	TRBD2	CAWDPLREANYEQYF	TGTGCCTGGGACCCGTTGCGGGAGGCGAACTACGAGCAGTACTTC